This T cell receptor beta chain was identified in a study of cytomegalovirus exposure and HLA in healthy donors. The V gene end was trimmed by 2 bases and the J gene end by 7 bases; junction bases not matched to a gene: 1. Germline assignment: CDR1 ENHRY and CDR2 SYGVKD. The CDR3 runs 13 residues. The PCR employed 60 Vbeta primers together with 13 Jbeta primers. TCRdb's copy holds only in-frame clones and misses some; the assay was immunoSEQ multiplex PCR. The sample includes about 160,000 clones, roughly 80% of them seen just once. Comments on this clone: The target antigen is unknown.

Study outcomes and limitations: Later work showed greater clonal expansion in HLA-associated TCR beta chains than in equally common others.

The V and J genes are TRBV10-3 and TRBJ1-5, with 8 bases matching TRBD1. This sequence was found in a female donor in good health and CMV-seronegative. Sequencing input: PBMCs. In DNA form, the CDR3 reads TGTGCCATCAGTGAGACAGGGGGGCAGCCCCAGCATTTT. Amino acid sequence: CAISETGGQPQHF.